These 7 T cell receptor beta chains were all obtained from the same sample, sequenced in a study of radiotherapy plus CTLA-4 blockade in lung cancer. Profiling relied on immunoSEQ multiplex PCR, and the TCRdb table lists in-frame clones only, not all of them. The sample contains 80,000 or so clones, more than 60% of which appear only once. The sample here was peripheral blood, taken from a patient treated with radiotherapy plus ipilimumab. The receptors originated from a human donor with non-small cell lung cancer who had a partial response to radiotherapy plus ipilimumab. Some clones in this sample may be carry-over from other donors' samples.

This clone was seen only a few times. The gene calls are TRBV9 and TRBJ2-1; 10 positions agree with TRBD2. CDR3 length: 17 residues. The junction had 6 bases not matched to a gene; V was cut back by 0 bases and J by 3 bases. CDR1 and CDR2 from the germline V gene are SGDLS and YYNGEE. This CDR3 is CASSVVGASGSYNEQFF. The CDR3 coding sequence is TGTGCCAGCAGCGTAGTGGGGGCTAGCGGGAGCTACAATGAGCAGTTCTTC.

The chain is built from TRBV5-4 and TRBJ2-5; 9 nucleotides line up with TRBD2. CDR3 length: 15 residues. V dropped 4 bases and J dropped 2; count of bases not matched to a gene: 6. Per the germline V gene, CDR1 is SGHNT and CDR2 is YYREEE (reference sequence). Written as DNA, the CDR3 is TGTGCCAGCAGCCTTACTAGCGGGTATCAAGAGACCCAGTACTTC. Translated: CASSLTSGYQETQYF.

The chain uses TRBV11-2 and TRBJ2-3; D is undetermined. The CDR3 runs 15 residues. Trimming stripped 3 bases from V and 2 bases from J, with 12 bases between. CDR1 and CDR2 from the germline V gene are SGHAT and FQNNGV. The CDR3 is CASSLVLTYTDTQYF. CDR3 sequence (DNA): TGTGCCAGCAGCTTGGTACTCACTTACACAGATACGCAGTATTTT. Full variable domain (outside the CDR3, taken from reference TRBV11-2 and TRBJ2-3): EAGVAQSPRYKIIEKRQSVAFWCNPISGHATLYWYQQILGQGPKLLIQFQNNGVVDDSQLPKDRFSAERLKGVDSTLKIQPAKLEDSAVYLCASSLVLTYTDTQYFGPGTRLTVL.

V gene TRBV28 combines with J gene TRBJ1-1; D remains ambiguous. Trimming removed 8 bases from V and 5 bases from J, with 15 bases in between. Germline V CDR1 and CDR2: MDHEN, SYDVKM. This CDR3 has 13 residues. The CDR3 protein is CASRGLLGTEAFF. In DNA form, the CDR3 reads TGTGCCAGCCGAGGACTTCTGGGGACTGAAGCTTTCTTT.

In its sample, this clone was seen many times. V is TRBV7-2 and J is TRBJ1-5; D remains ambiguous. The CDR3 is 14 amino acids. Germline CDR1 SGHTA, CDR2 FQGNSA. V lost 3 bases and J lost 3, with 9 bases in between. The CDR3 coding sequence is TGTGCCAGCAGCTTGGCTCTGAACAATCAGCCCCAGCATTTT. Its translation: CASSLALNNQPQHF.

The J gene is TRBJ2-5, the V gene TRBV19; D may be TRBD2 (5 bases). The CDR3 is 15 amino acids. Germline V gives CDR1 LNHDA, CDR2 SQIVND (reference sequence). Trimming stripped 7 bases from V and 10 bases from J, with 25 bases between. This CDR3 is CASTLTGSSRRFQYF. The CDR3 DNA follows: TGTGCCAGTACCCTTACGGGCTCCTCCAGGAGGTTCCAGTACTTC.

The CDR3, as DNA: TGTGCCATCAGTGGAACGGGACAGGGGGCCTACGAGCAGTACTTC. It is translated as CAISGTGQGAYEQYF. V and J are TRBV10-3 and TRBJ2-5; 11 positions match TRBD1. The J call may be faulty, since TRBJ2-7 better matches the DNA end. CDR3 length: 15 residues. Germline V gives CDR1 ENHRY, CDR2 SYGVKD.